Sequencing of this TCR beta chain was carried out in a study of blood T cell repertoires in COVID-19 (TCRdb year 2020). With respect to the entire study: The collaborator samples originated in the United States, Italy and Spain and spanned the acute and convalescent phases of COVID-19. The samples were drawn from the first 160 participants of the ongoing ImmuneRACE study and from 1,200 or so subjects provided by 6 global collaborators. The repertoires were released in a freely available public database intended as a resource for research on the immune response to SARS-CoV-2. Deeply sampled blood TCRbeta repertoires from subjects exposed to, actively infected with, or recovered from COVID-19 were included in the dataset. A de-identified subject ID, COVID-19 status, age in years and sex were almost always included in the sample metadata. Where available, HLA class I and class II types were taken from metadata supplied by the sample provider and were not determined by assay-based typing. The prospective study material was composed of cDNA or gDNA derived from T cells, B-cell-depleted T cells, or PBMCs.

For this clone: Its antigen remains unidentified. There are no base qualities to consult, and no much larger clone falls within one base.

Whole blood was collected in K2EDTA tubes by collaborating institutions according to the institutions' own protocols. For TCRbeta analysis, collaborator samples were shipped as frozen whole blood, as isolated PBMCs, or as DNA extracted from either sample type. TCRbeta CDR3 regions were amplified from genomic DNA by means of the immunoSEQ Assay, a bias-controlled multiplex PCR. Turning to the authors' computational methods: Within the assay, amplification of reference gene primers was used to estimate how many nucleated cells each sample contained. Sequence reads were collapsed and filtered to measure the absolute abundance of every unique TCRbeta CDR3 rearrangement. For each sample, productive Simpson clonality was calculated as the square root of Simpson's diversity index across productive rearrangements. Drawn from immuneACCESS, this table holds only the in-frame rearrangements with V and J called that TCRdb kept. Clones are partly lost; checked studies trace under half to an unresolved V gene and leave the rest unexplained. The V and J calls and clone size are taken from that table; D and trimming were inferred from the DNA. Across this sample there are 250,000 to 300,000 clones, with 80% to 90% seen only once. The ten largest account for 9.5% to 11% of the sample.

Points the paper makes about the study in general: The amount of clinical and demographic metadata varied by source and participant and was provided uncurated.

The sample was peripheral blood. This TCR was sampled from a woman in her 70s with acute or convalescent COVID-19.

For the CDR3, the sequence is CASGSGGPVDEQFF. DNA sequence: TGTGCCAGCGGTAGCGGGGGGCCCGTGGATGAGCAGTTCTTC. This chain joins TRBV9 to TRBJ2-1, and 10 junctional nucleotides match TRBD2. The germline V gene provides CDR1 SGDLS and CDR2 YYNGEE. V trim: 7 bases; J trim: 8 bases; unmatched bases: 9. CDR3 length: 14 amino acids, cysteine to phenylalanine. The retained sequence is limited to the CDR3, 42 bases, with the frame set at the first base.